This T cell receptor (beta chain) was obtained from a study of blood T cell repertoires in COVID-19 (dated by TCRdb to 2020 to 2021). Regarding the study in general: The collaborator samples originated in the United States, Italy and Spain and spanned the acute and convalescent phases of COVID-19. Nearly every sample came with metadata listing a de-identified subject ID, COVID-19 status, age in years and sex. Where available, HLA class I and class II types were taken from metadata supplied by the sample provider and were not determined by assay-based typing. The prospective study material was composed of cDNA or gDNA derived from T cells, B-cell-depleted T cells, or PBMCs. A freely available public database, intended as a resource for researchers studying the immune response to SARS-CoV-2, is where the repertoires were released. The samples were drawn from the first 160 participants of the ongoing ImmuneRACE study and from some 1,300 subjects provided by 6 global collaborators. Deeply sampled blood TCRbeta repertoires from subjects exposed to, actively infected with, or recovered from COVID-19 were included in the dataset. Paper-wide results and their limitations: The quantity of clinical and demographic metadata differed by source and by participant and was supplied without curation.

The immunoSEQ Assay, a bias-controlled multiplex PCR, was used to amplify TCRbeta CDR3 regions from genomic DNA. The authors' pipeline ran thus. The number of nucleated cells in each sample was estimated from the amplification of reference gene primers within the assay. Sequence reads were collapsed and filtered to measure the absolute abundance of every unique TCRbeta CDR3 rearrangement. Productive Simpson clonality was computed per sample as the square root of Simpson's diversity index over productive rearrangements. Held by TCRdb, this immuneACCESS table contains in-frame sequences only and omits some clones. Under half of the omission traces to an unresolved V gene where checked; the cause of the rest is unknown. V, J and clone size were drawn from that table, and D and trimming were deduced from the DNA. The sample table records under 200,000 clones; 87% of these occur just once. The ten largest account for under 13% of the sample.

At one collaborating source in Seattle, patients were enrolled during active infection and were followed longitudinally through the course of disease. The collaborating institutions used their own protocols to collect whole blood in K2EDTA tubes. For TCRbeta analysis, collaborators shipped samples as frozen whole blood, isolated PBMCs, or DNA extracted from either of those sample types. About this clone itself: This clone's antigen is unknown. Base qualities are not recorded, but no much larger clone differs from it by a single base.

According to the germline V gene, CDR1 reads MNHEY and CDR2 reads SVGAGI. Its CDR3 holds 14 amino acids, cysteine through phenylalanine. The sequence is cut down to CDR3 DNA, 42 bases in frame from base 1. Trimming takes 10 bases from V and 2 bases from J, and the germline ends sit 15 bases apart. The receptor was isolated from a woman aged 70 to 79 with COVID-19, enrolled during active disease. The chain employs TRBV6-5 and TRBJ1-3; perhaps TRBD1 is the D gene, with 6 bases matching. Sequenced material: peripheral blood. The nucleotide sequence reads as follows: TGTGCCACTGCGCTTAACAGGGCTGGAAACACCATATATTTT. Translated, it reads CATALNRAGNTIYF.